This T cell receptor (beta chain) was observed in a study of cytomegalovirus exposure and HLA in healthy donors. The PCR made use of 60 Vbeta and 13 Jbeta primers. Profiled with immunoSEQ multiplex PCR; TCRdb holds only in-frame clones, not every one. The sample records 120,000 or so clones, over 70% being singletons. Study findings and constraints: DRB1 showed the most TCR associations and HLA-C the fewest in a later analysis, as rates varied by HLA locus. Three CMV-associated chains were confirmed in vitro to be specific for CMV antigens.

This clone was seen more than once but under ten times. Its antigen is currently unknown. CDR1 is SQVTM, CDR2 ANQGSEA, per germline. The junction had 9 bases not matched to a gene; V was cut back by 3 bases and J by 2 bases. The CDR3 loop spans 16 amino acids. Sequenced input: PBMCs. V gene TRBV29-1 combines with J gene TRBJ2-3, with TRBD2 matching over 9 bases. The source is a woman in her fifties or sixties in good health and CMV-seronegative. CDR3 nucleotide sequence: TGCAGCGTTGAGTCGGCGGGAGGGCCGTACACAGATACGCAGTATTTT. Translating gives CSVESAGGPYTDTQYF.